Listed below are T cell receptor beta chains from one sample, sequenced in a study of technical replicates of blood from four donors. Clones were sequenced by immunoSEQ multiplex PCR, and TCRdb holds only the in-frame ones, with some missing. The sample consists of 50,000 to 55,000 clones, just over 85% of them appearing once. The sample consisted of PBMCs. Receptor source: a human donor in good health. Some clones in this sample may be carry-over from other donors' samples. Each CDR3 is given with its conserved first and last residue. Each record gives: V gene, clone size, D gene, J gene, CDR3 length, CDR3 DNA, CDR3 protein. D genes are given only for firm matches. Some rows have no size entry. The others give once, few or many, or a class for an expanded clone.

TRBV5-4	-	TRBD1	TRBJ1-1	13	TGTGCCAGCAGCTTAGGGACAGGGGGCGACGCTTTCTTT	CASSLGTGGDAFF
TRBV6-6	-	TRBD2	TRBJ2-7	15	TGTGCCAGCAGAGAATCTAGCGGGGGACAATACGAGCAGTACTTC	CASRESSGGQYEQYF
TRBV29-1	-	TRBD2	TRBJ2-7	14	TGCAGCGTAGTTGGACTAGCGGGGGCCTACGAGCAGTACTTC	CSVVGLAGAYEQYF
TRBV7-9	-	TRBD1	TRBJ2-5	13	TGTGCCAGCAGCGGGGGACAGGCGGAGACCCAGTACTTC	CASSGGQAETQYF
TRBV27	-	-	TRBJ1-5	15	TGTGCCAGCGAAAACAGGGTAAGGAGCAATCAGCCCCAGCATTTT	CASENRVRSNQPQHF
TRBV29-1	-	-	TRBJ2-3	15	TGCAGCGTTGACAGGGGGACTTACACCCAAGATACGCAGTATTTT	CSVDRGTYTQDTQYF
TRBV5-4	once	TRBD2	TRBJ2-7	15	TGTGCCAGCAGCTTGGGGTTTAGCGGGGGGTACGAGCAGTACTTC	CASSLGFSGGYEQYF
TRBV27	few	TRBD1	TRBJ2-7	15	TGTGCCAGCAGTTTATCCAGGGGGTTCTGGTACGAGCAGTACTTC	CASSLSRGFWYEQYF
TRBV7-3	-	TRBD2	TRBJ2-7	21	TGTGCCAGCAGCTTAATCCTCCTCTGGACTAGCGGGGTTGTGGACCACTACGAGCAGTACTTC	CASSLILLWTSGVVDHYEQYF
TRBV19	-	TRBD1	TRBJ1-2	13	TGTGCCAGTAGTCCGACAGGGGGCGGTGGCTACACCTTC	CASSPTGGGGYTF
TRBV5-6	-	-	TRBJ1-2	14	TGTGCCAGCAGCCCTCTCGACAGCTATCTTACCTACACCTTC	CASSPLDSYLTYTF
TRBV10-3	-	-	TRBJ2-1	13	TGTGCCATCATGGGGGCCCCTAACAATGAGCAGTTCTTC	CAIMGAPNNEQFF
TRBV7-9	-	TRBD1	TRBJ1-1	13	TGTGCCAGCAGTGAGACAGGGGGCACTGAAGCTTTCTTT	CASSETGGTEAFF
TRBV29-1	-	-	TRBJ2-1	12	TGCAGCGTTACCCTTGCGGGCAATGAGCAGTTCTTC	CSVTLAGNEQFF
TRBV19	-	-	TRBJ2-7	14	TGTGCCAGTAGTATAGACCCCGGCAGGGCGGTTGTTTACTTC	CASSIDPGRAVVYF
TRBV6-6	-	TRBD1	TRBJ2-7	13	TGTGCCAGCAAAAAGACAGGGGGAGGGGAGCAGTACTTC	CASKKTGGGEQYF
TRBV5-4	-	-	TRBJ2-5	15	TGTGCCAGCAGCTTGGCATTCGAAAGGGGGGAGACCCAGTACTTC	CASSLAFERGETQYF
TRBV9	-	TRBD2	TRBJ2-2	14	TGTGCCAGCAGCCCCGGGGGGTACACCGGGGAGCTGTTTTTT	CASSPGGYTGELFF
TRBV5-1	-	TRBD2	TRBJ2-1	18	TGCGCCAGCAGCTTCCCCGCTAGCGGGGGGGCCATCTACAATGAGCAGTTCTTC	CASSFPASGGAIYNEQFF
TRBV6-5	-	-	TRBJ1-2	15	TGTGCCAGCAGTTACTCGGGGGGACTCAACTATGGCTACACCTTC	CASSYSGGLNYGYTF
TRBV5-1	-	TRBD2	TRBJ2-5	16	TGCGCCAGCAGCTTCAGGAGCGGGGCAACCCAAGAGACCCAGTACTTC	CASSFRSGATQETQYF
TRBV5-1	-	-	TRBJ1-4	14	TGCGCCAGCAGCTTCGGTGAAGGACACGAAAAACTGTTTTTT	CASSFGEGHEKLFF
TRBV4-1	-	-	TRBJ2-7	13	TGCGCCAGCAGCCAGTCGACTTCCTACGAGCAGTACTTC	CASSQSTSYEQYF